This T cell receptor beta chain came from a study of beta chain features in type 1 diabetes. V was trimmed by 6 bases and J by 0 bases, leaving 15 bases between them. This CDR3 is 14 amino acids long. Germline-derived CDR1 and CDR2 are GTSNPN and SVGIG (reference sequence). Expressed TCRB transcripts were sequenced, since all the RNA that had been isolated was reverse transcribed. Assay used: immunoSEQ multiplex PCR; TCRdb lists only in-frame clones, some missing. In the table there are hundreds of thousands of clones, about 30% of which are singletons. This clone has only a few counts. The sequenced sample consisted of naive CD4+ T cells from blood. V is TRBV30 and J is TRBJ2-7; perhaps TRBD1 as D (6 bases). The TCR was taken from a young man in good health. CDR3 loop: CACTSNRDSYEQYF. In nucleotides, the CDR3 is TGTGCCTGTACCTCGAACAGGGACTCCTACGAGCAGTACTTC. The full variable domain, in which reference TRBV30 and TRBJ2-7 provide the parts outside the CDR3, is SQTIHQWPATLVQPVGSPLSLECTVEGTSNPNLYWYRQAAGRGLQLLFYSVGIGQISSEVPQNLSASRPQDRQFILSSKKLLLSDSGFYLCACTSNRDSYEQYFGPGTRLTVT.